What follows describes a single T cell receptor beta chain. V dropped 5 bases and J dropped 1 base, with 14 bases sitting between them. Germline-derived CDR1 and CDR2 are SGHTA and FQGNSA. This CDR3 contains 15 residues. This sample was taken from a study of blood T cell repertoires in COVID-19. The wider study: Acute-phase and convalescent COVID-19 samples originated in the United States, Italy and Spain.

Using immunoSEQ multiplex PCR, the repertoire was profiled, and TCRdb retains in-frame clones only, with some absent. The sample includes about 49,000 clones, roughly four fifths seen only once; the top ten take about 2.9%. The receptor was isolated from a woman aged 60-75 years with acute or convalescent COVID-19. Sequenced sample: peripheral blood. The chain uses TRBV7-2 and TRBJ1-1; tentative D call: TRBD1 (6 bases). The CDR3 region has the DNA TGTGCCAGCAGCCCCAGAGGGGGAAGGAACACTGAAGCTTTCTTT. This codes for CASSPRGGRNTEAFF.